The sequence of this T cell receptor beta chain was determined in a study of blood T cells in healthy people across ages. Study-wide results and limits: Unsorted PBMCs ruled out conclusive naive versus antigen-experienced comparison.

As to this clonotype: Its antigen is unidentified.

V shed 9 bases and J 7 bases; nucleotides not matched to a gene: 14. CDR3 size: 14 residues. Germline V gene lookup returns CDR1 MNHNY and CDR2 SVGAGI (reference sequence). Combining a sample-barcoded 5' primer with a J-beta primer mix, a second PCR ran for roughly 7 to 11 cycles. TCRdb reprocessed the 5' RACE reads via MiXCR and lists one record per CDR3 protein. The table includes about 1.7 million distinct CDR3 sequences, about 28% detected once. The receptor comes from a woman aged 25 to 39 in good health. The chain links TRBV6-6 to TRBJ1-2, with TRBD1 matching over 7 bases. Material: blood. The CDR3 sequence: CASFQGGRGSGYTF. CDR3 bases: TGTGCCAGTTTTCAGGGGGGCAGGGGGTCTGGCTACACCTTC.